Listed below are T cell receptor beta chains from one sample, sequenced in a study of CD8+ T cells in alopecia areata. TCRdb's table, derived via immunoSEQ multiplex PCR, lists solely in-frame clones and lacks some. Of roughly 20,000 clones listed, 65% to 75% are singletons. The sequenced sample was skin, obtained at week 0. These receptors were taken from a human donor with alopecia areata. Both conserved end residues are part of each CDR3. Size values are once, few and many counts, or a class for expanded clones, and some rows have none.

v_call clone_size cdr3_aa
TRBV7-9 NA CASSSSGTRPPYEQYF
TRBV19 NA CASSIGSGGSLYNEQFF
TRBV5-1 NA CASSTTGGVSPLHF
TRBV25-1 NA CAKKALRHPNTGELFF
TRBV4-1 NA CASSSRDGNNVAQYF
TRBV11-2 NA CASSATTGGRRNYGYTF
TRBV5-1 NA CASSLNPPTSSYNEQFF
TRBV5-6 medium-sized CASTQESYGYTF
TRBV19 once CASRPSGGDTQYF
TRBV6-5 few CASRTKGVYQPQHF
TRBV7-6 NA CASSLGDSYEQYF
TRBV5-1 NA CASSLGFSGGVNSYNEQFF
TRBV14 few CASSPEREKLFF
TRBV29-1 NA CSVRGGTDTQYF
TRBV6-1 NA CASSASAGGTGSYEQYF
TRBV4-2 NA CASSQATGDRGAGYTF
TRBV25-1 NA CASSELGSTYEQYF
TRBV5-1 NA CASSLIVGGAEDTQYF